This note documents a single TCR beta chain sequence. Clones were sequenced by immunoSEQ multiplex PCR, and TCRdb holds only the in-frame ones, with some missing. The data show 1.5 million to 1.9 million clones, with approximately 98% seen just once and around 0.45% held by the top ten. The ends lost 5 bases at V and 1 base at J; junction bases unmatched: 6. The CDR3 extends over 15 amino acids. Germline assignment: CDR1 SGHTA and CDR2 FQGNSA. This sample stems from a study of shared clonotypes between healthy human individuals. As for the study in general: The composition of the donors was a couple of women and a few men aged 18 to 49.

The sample consisted of naive CD4+ T cells sorted from blood. This sample's subset: CD45RA+ positively selected. The TCR comes from a man younger than 45 in good health. This sequence joins TRBV7-2 and TRBJ2-7; 9 bases fit TRBD1. CDR3 sequence reads: CASSPRDRVSYEQYF. Written as DNA, the CDR3 is TGTGCCAGCAGCCCTCGGGACAGGGTTTCCTACGAGCAGTACTTC.